The rows below give T cell receptor beta chains drawn from one sample of a study of blood T cell repertoires in COVID-19. Some clones are missing from TCRdb's copy, which holds only in-frame ones; the method was immunoSEQ multiplex PCR. The sample has fewer than 350,000 clones, approximately 87% seen once; the top ten hold about 12%. The sample taken for sequencing was peripheral blood. The source of these receptors is a woman aged 25 to 39 with COVID-19, enrolled during active disease. Both conserved end residues are part of each CDR3. The D gene is left open where the match is weak. Clone size is given for some rows only: seen once, a few or many times, or a class if the clone is expanded.

CDR3nt	CDR3aa	d_gene	v_gene	j_gene	abundance
TGTGCCAGCAGCCTAACAGGGTTAAATCAGCCCCAGCATTTT	CASSLTGLNQPQHF	-	TRBV7-9	TRBJ1-5	-
TGCGCCAGCACCTACACGACAGGGAACTACGAGCAGTACTTC	CASTYTTGNYEQYF	TRBD1	TRBV5-1	TRBJ2-7	-
TGTGCCAGCAGCTTAAGTGAAGGACTAGCGTCATCGGTCACAGATACGCAGTATTTT	CASSLSEGLASSVTDTQYF	TRBD2	TRBV7-2	TRBJ2-3	-
TGTGCCTGGAAGAGGTGGACCGGGGAGCTGTTTTTT	CAWKRWTGELFF	-	TRBV30	TRBJ2-2	once
TGTGCCAGCAGTAGGGGTGACGGGTCAAATGAGCAGTTCTTC	CASSRGDGSNEQFF	-	TRBV27	TRBJ2-1	-
TGTGCCAGCAGCCAAGATTTTATTGAGCGGGTGGGCTCCTACAATGAGCAGTTCTTC	CASSQDFIERVGSYNEQFF	-	TRBV3-1/TRBV3-2	TRBJ2-1	-
TGTGCTAGTGGACTCGGGGGATACAATCAGCCCCAGCATTTT	CASGLGGYNQPQHF	-	TRBV12-5	TRBJ1-5	many
TGTGCCAGCAGCCCCTCCGGGGGGGATACGCAGTATTTT	CASSPSGGDTQYF	TRBD2	TRBV3-1/TRBV3-2	TRBJ2-3	-
TGTGCCAGCTCACCCGCCGGGGGGAGAGAGAAGAACACTGAAGCTTTCTTT	CASSPAGGREKNTEAFF	-	TRBV18	TRBJ1-1	-
TGTGCCATCAGCAGACAGGAAAGCGGGGGAATGGGATACGAGCAGTACTTC	CAISRQESGGMGYEQYF	TRBD2	TRBV10-3	TRBJ2-7	-
TGTGCCAGCAGCCAAGGGGCTGTGCGTGGCTACACCTTC	CASSQGAVRGYTF	-	TRBV3-1/TRBV3-2	TRBJ1-2	-
TGTGCCAGCAGGGAACAGTCCGATACGCAGTATTTT	CASREQSDTQYF	-	TRBV28	TRBJ2-3	-
TGCGCCAGCAGCTTGGCCCACGCCGGTGCCAAAAACATTCAGTACTTC	CASSLAHAGAKNIQYF	-	TRBV5-1	TRBJ2-4	once
TGTGCCAGCAGCAGAACTAGCGTGGTGGACGAGCAGTACTTC	CASSRTSVVDEQYF	TRBD2	TRBV11-2	TRBJ2-7	-
TGTGCCAGCATGACAGGGTTTTACAATGAGCAGTTCTTC	CASMTGFYNEQFF	TRBD1	TRBV2	TRBJ2-1	once
TGTGCCAGCAGCTTGCCGAACAGGGGGACTGAAGCTTTCTTT	CASSLPNRGTEAFF	TRBD1	TRBV5-5	TRBJ1-1	-
TGTGCCAGCAGCTCGGAGGGACGTCGGAGCACAGATACGCAGTATTTT	CASSSEGRRSTDTQYF	-	TRBV13	TRBJ2-3	-
TGTGCCAGCAGCTCCCGAGAGCGGGGGATAGTCAATGAGCAGTTCTTC	CASSSRERGIVNEQFF	TRBD2	TRBV7-9	TRBJ2-1	-
TGTGCCAGCAGTTTTAACTCTCACGAGACCCAGTACTTC	CASSFNSHETQYF	-	TRBV6-5	TRBJ2-5	-
TGTGCCAGCAGTCCGAACGGTCGCAATCAGCCCCAGCATTTT	CASSPNGRNQPQHF	-	TRBV28	TRBJ1-5	-
TGCAGCGTTGCAACTAGCGGGGGGGCGGGTACGCAGTATTTT	CSVATSGGAGTQYF	TRBD2	TRBV29-1	TRBJ2-3	once
TGCAGCGTTGAAAGGGTGCTAGCGGTTAGCACAGATACGCAGTATTTT	CSVERVLAVSTDTQYF	TRBD2	TRBV29-1	TRBJ2-3	-
TGTGCCAGCAGCCAGGCCGGGACAGTCTACAATGAGCAGTTCTTC	CASSQAGTVYNEQFF	TRBD1	TRBV14	TRBJ2-1	-
TGTGCCAGCAGTTTTTACGACAGGGACAAAGAGACCCAGTACTTC	CASSFYDRDKETQYF	TRBD1	TRBV27	TRBJ2-5	-
TGTGCCAGCAGCCCTTTCAGGGGGTCGAACACCGGGGAGCTGTTTTTT	CASSPFRGSNTGELFF	TRBD1	TRBV11-1	TRBJ2-2	few
TGTGCCAGCAGCTCCGGAACAGGGGGAAGCACTAATGAAAAACTGTTTTTT	CASSSGTGGSTNEKLFF	TRBD1	TRBV7-2	TRBJ1-4	-
TGTGCCAGCACGACAGGACCCGTCCCTGAAGCTTTCTTT	CASTTGPVPEAFF	-	TRBV28	TRBJ1-1	-
TGTGCCAGCAGCACCCTCAGACAGGGGGCGCGGGATACGCAGTATTTT	CASSTLRQGARDTQYF	-	TRBV21-1	TRBJ2-3	-
TGCGCCAGCAGCCCGCAGGGACAGGGGGCATACGAGCAGTACTTC	CASSPQGQGAYEQYF	TRBD1	TRBV5-1	TRBJ2-7	-
TGCGCCAGCAGCTTGGGTTCTAGCGGGTCCTCGGAGCAGTTCTTC	CASSLGSSGSSEQFF	TRBD2	TRBV5-1	TRBJ2-1	-